This is a list of T cell receptor beta chains from one sample in a study of human T cells and chemical hapten exposure. TCRdb processed the reads anew with MiXCR; each CDR3 protein has one entry. Among more than 100,000 distinct CDR3 sequences listed, over 7.5% were seen once. Sequencing used whole blood. Receptors were obtained from a human donor in good health. Some clones in this sample may be carry-over from other donors' samples. CDR3s include the opening cysteine and the closing phenylalanine or tryptophan. A D gene is named only where the DNA matches it firmly. The size entry is marked missing in some rows and otherwise reads once, few, many or a size class.

clone size,V gene,D gene,J gene,CDR3 protein,CDR3 DNA
few,TRBV10-2,TRBD2,TRBJ2-1,CASSEPGTSGSSYNEQFF,TGCGCCAGCAGTGAGCCTGGGACTAGCGGGAGCTCCTACAATGAGCAGTTCTTC
many,TRBV7-9,NA,TRBJ2-2,CASSSPPHPNRLFF,TGTGCCAGCAGCTCCCCCCCCCACCCGAACAGGCTGTTTTTT
few,TRBV12-3/TRBV12-4,TRBD2,TRBJ2-1,CASRATSGNSYNEQFF,TGTGCCAGCAGAGCAACTAGCGGGAACTCCTACAATGAGCAGTTCTTC
NA,TRBV7-8,TRBD1,TRBJ2-6,CASSGRGLGANVLTF,TGTGCCAGCAGCGGCAGGGGGCTAGGGGCCAACGTCCTGACTTTC
many,TRBV5-1,NA,TRBJ1-6,CASSNSGFDSPLHF,TGCGCCAGCAGCAATTCGGGGTTTGATTCACCCCTCCACTTT
NA,TRBV4-1,NA,TRBJ2-7,CASSQEWQGAAGGEQYF,TGCGCCAGCAGCCAAGAATGGCAGGGGGCGGCGGGAGGGGAGCAGTACTTC
many,TRBV20-1,TRBD2,TRBJ2-1,CSARTHSGSSYNEQFF,TGCAGTGCTAGAACCCATAGCGGGAGCTCCTACAATGAGCAGTTCTTC
few,TRBV6-2/TRBV6-3,NA,TRBJ1-5,CASSRTEINQPQHF,TGTGCCAGCAGTCGGACTGAGATCAATCAGCCCCAGCATTTT
many,TRBV3-1,TRBD1,TRBJ1-1,CASSQLGQGLGAFF,TGTGCCAGCAGCCAATTAGGACAGGGCCTGGGAGCTTTCTTT
NA,TRBV10-3,NA,TRBJ1-2,CAISGQGTGNYGYTF,TGTGCCATCAGTGGCCAGGGTACAGGTAACTATGGCTACACCTTC
NA,TRBV10-1,NA,TRBJ1-1,CASSEYGTTEAFF,TGCGCCAGCAGTGAATACGGGACAACTGAAGCTTTCTTT
few,TRBV20-1,NA,TRBJ2-7,CSAPPTGRYEQYF,TGCAGTGCTCCACCGACAGGGAGGTACGAGCAGTACTTC
few,TRBV4-3,TRBD2,TRBJ2-1,CASSQARGGLRSYNEQFF,TGCGCCAGCAGCCAAGCCCGCGGGGGGCTGCGCTCCTACAATGAGCAGTTCTTC
many,TRBV7-9,NA,TRBJ1-5,CASADSNQPQHF,TGTGCCAGCGCGGACTCCAATCAGCCCCAGCATTTT
few,TRBV20-1,TRBD1,TRBJ2-3,CSAGGQGAPTDTQYF,TGCAGTGCTGGCGGACAGGGGGCGCCCACAGATACGCAGTATTTT
NA,TRBV25-1,NA,TRBJ2-7,CASSDYPGAYRYF,TGTGCCAGCAGCGATTACCCCGGGGCCTACCGTTACTTC
many,TRBV20-1,NA,TRBJ2-7,CSARDRTGRYEQYF,TGCAGTGCTAGAGATCGTACAGGCCGCTACGAGCAGTACTTC
NA,TRBV7-6,TRBD1,TRBJ2-2,CASSRTGTNTGELFF,TGTGCCAGCAGCCGGACAGGGACGAACACCGGGGAGCTGTTTTTT
many,TRBV10-3,NA,TRBJ2-1,CATSRLSSYNEQFF,TGTGCCACCAGCAGGCTCAGCTCCTACAATGAGCAGTTCTTC
few,TRBV19,TRBD2,TRBJ2-1,CASRDPPLGTSGGSYNEQFF,TGTGCCAGTAGGGATCCCCCACTAGGGACTAGCGGAGGCTCCTACAATGAGCAGTTCTTC
few,TRBV11-2,NA,TRBJ2-7,CASSVGSTYEQYF,TGTGCCAGCAGCGTCGGGAGTACCTACGAGCAGTACTTC
many,TRBV5-1,NA,TRBJ2-3,CASSLGGTDTQYF,TGCGCCAGCAGCTTGGGGGGCACAGATACGCAGTATTTT
few,TRBV11-1,NA,TRBJ2-7,CASSLRTYGYEQYF,TGTGCCAGCAGCTTAAGGACGTATGGCTACGAGCAGTACTTC
few,TRBV27,NA,TRBJ2-1,CASSLKSRSNEQFF,TGTGCCAGCAGTTTAAAATCTAGATCCAATGAGCAGTTCTTC
NA,TRBV10-3,TRBD2,TRBJ2-5,CATRGSGEETQYF,TGTGCCACCCGGGGTAGCGGGGAAGAGACCCAGTACTTC
many,TRBV20-1,NA,TRBJ1-5,CSAREPSAGGQPQHF,TGCAGTGCTAGAGAACCCAGCGCCGGGGGCCAGCCCCAGCATTTT
once,TRBV12-3/TRBV12-4,NA,TRBJ2-5,CASSPQGGETQYF,TGTGCCAGCAGTCCACAGGGCGGGGAGACCCAGTACTTC
many,TRBV28,TRBD2,TRBJ2-3,CASRERGTDTQYF,TGTGCCAGCAGGGAGCGGGGGACAGATACGCAGTATTTT
many,TRBV4-2,NA,TRBJ2-3,CASSRAAVSTDTQYF,TGTGCCAGCAGCAGGGCGGCAGTAAGCACAGATACGCAGTATTTT
NA,TRBV2,TRBD1,TRBJ2-2,CASVGQVNTGELFF,TGTGCCAGCGTGGGACAGGTGAACACCGGGGAGCTGTTTTTT
few,TRBV2,NA,TRBJ2-6,CARQAGGANVLTF,TGTGCCAGGCAGGCGGGAGGGGCCAACGTCCTGACTTTC
many,TRBV6-4,TRBD2,TRBJ2-1,CASSDSTGGYNEQFF,TGTGCCAGCAGTGACTCTACGGGGGGCTACAATGAGCAGTTCTTC
many,TRBV5-6,NA,TRBJ2-5,CASSVIDVQETQYF,TGTGCCAGCAGCGTTATAGACGTTCAAGAGACCCAGTACTTC
many,TRBV6-5,TRBD1,TRBJ2-2,CASSSDRVTTGELFF,TGTGCCAGCAGTTCGGACAGGGTGACCACCGGGGAGCTGTTTTTT
NA,TRBV7-3,TRBD2,TRBJ2-1,CASSLGLVGNEQFF,TGTGCCAGCAGCTTAGGACTAGTTGGCAATGAGCAGTTCTTC
NA,TRBV6-2/TRBV6-3,NA,TRBJ2-1,CASSSGRGLSSYNEQFF,TGTGCCAGCAGTTCGGGCAGGGGTCTAAGCTCCTACAATGAGCAGTTCTTC
few,TRBV19,NA,TRBJ2-7,CASPSGLGAYEQYF,TGTGCCAGTCCCTCGGGTCTAGGGGCCTACGAGCAGTACTTC
NA,TRBV19,TRBD2,TRBJ2-1,CASSTSGRANEQFF,TGTGCCAGTAGTACTAGCGGGAGGGCCAATGAGCAGTTCTTC
NA,TRBV5-4,TRBD2,TRBJ2-1,CAITLAGGYNEQFF,TGTGCCATTACCCTAGCGGGAGGATACAATGAGCAGTTCTTC
many,TRBV10-3,NA,TRBJ1-1,CAISGWDGEAFF,TGTGCCATCAGTGGTTGGGACGGTGAAGCTTTCTTT
NA,TRBV20-1,NA,TRBJ2-7,CSAIGDTNYEQYF,TGCAGTGCTATCGGGGACACTAACTACGAGCAGTACTTC
many,TRBV9,NA,TRBJ1-2,CASSGSSQVRNYTF,TGTGCCAGCAGCGGCTCCTCACAGGTCAGGAACTACACCTTC
NA,TRBV6-9,TRBD2,TRBJ2-2,CASSQRGNTGELFF,TGTGCCAGCAGCCAGCGGGGGAACACCGGGGAGCTGTTTTTT
many,TRBV7-2,TRBD1,TRBJ1-6,CASSLGQGGNSPLHF,TGTGCCAGCAGCTTAGGACAGGGCGGTAATTCACCCCTCCACTTT
many,TRBV15,NA,TRBJ1-6,CATSRAANVNSPLHF,TGTGCCACCAGCAGAGCGGCGAATGTTAATTCACCCCTCCACTTT
many,TRBV7-7,NA,TRBJ2-5,CASSPTGVGKETQYF,TGTGCCAGCAGCCCCACTGGTGTGGGAAAAGAGACCCAGTACTTC
many,TRBV3-1,TRBD2,TRBJ2-1,CASSQVLAGYNEQFF,TGTGCCAGCAGCCAAGTCCTAGCGGGCTACAATGAGCAGTTCTTC
NA,TRBV12-3/TRBV12-4,TRBD1,TRBJ2-2,CASSPRTGENTGELFF,TGTGCCAGCAGCCCTCGGACAGGGGAAAACACCGGGGAGCTGTTTTTT
few,TRBV28,TRBD2,TRBJ2-3,CASVSSGSRRAQYF,TGTGCCAGCGTTTCGAGCGGGAGCAGGAGAGCGCAGTATTTT
many,TRBV29-1,TRBD1,TRBJ1-1,CSGYRGKNTEAFF,TGCAGCGGATACAGGGGCAAGAACACTGAAGCTTTCTTT
NA,TRBV28,TRBD1,TRBJ2-2,CASSSTGQGVNTGELFF,TGTGCCAGCAGTTCAACTGGACAGGGGGTGAACACCGGGGAGCTGTTTTTT
NA,TRBV7-9,NA,TRBJ2-5,CASSPPTSQETQYF,TGTGCCAGCAGCCCCCCGACTAGTCAAGAGACCCAGTACTTC
many,TRBV18,NA,TRBJ2-1,CASSPAPNEQFF,TGTGCCAGCTCACCAGCACCGAATGAGCAGTTCTTC
NA,TRBV27,NA,TRBJ2-5,CASSLGGTQETQYF,TGTGCCAGCAGTTTAGGAGGGACTCAAGAGACCCAGTACTTC
many,TRBV6-2/TRBV6-3,TRBD1,TRBJ2-7,CASSYEPGGIYEQYF,TGTGCCAGCAGTTACGAGCCAGGGGGCATCTACGAGCAGTACTTC
many,TRBV4-3,TRBD1,TRBJ1-2,CASSQMGQGTPNYGYTF,TGCGCCAGCAGCCAAATGGGACAGGGGACACCTAACTATGGCTACACCTTC
many,TRBV4-1,NA,TRBJ1-3,CASSFQGGNTIYF,TGCGCCAGCAGCTTCCAGGGGGGAAACACCATATATTTT